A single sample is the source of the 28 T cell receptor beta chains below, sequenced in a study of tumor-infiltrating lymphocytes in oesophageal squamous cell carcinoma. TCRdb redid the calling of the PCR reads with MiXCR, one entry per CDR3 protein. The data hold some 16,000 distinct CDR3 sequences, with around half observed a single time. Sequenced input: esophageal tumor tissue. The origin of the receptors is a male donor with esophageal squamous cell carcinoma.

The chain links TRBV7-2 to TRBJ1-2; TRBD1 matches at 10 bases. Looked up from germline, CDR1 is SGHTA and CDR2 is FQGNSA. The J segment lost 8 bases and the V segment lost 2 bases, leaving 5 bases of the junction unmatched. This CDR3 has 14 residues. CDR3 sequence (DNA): TGTGCCAGCAGCTTACTCGGGACAGGGGACGGCTACACCTTC. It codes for CASSLLGTGDGYTF. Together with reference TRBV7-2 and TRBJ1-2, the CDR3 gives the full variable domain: GAGVSQSPSNKVTEKGKDVELRCDPISGHTALYWYRQSLGQGLEFLIYFQGNSAPDKSGLPSDRFSAERTGGSVSTLTIQRTQQEDSAVYLCASSLLGTGDGYTFGSGTRLTVV.

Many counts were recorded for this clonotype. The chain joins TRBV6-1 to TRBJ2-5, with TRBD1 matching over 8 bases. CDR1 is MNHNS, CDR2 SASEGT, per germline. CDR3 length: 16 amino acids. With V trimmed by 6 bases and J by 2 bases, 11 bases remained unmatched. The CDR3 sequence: CASSYSWTGLQETQYF. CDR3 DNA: TGTGCCAGCAGCTATTCCTGGACAGGGCTACAAGAGACCCAGTACTTC.

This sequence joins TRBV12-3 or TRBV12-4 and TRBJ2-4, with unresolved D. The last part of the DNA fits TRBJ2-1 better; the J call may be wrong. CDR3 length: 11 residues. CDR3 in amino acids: CASSLAGEQFF. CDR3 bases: TGTGCCAGCAGTTTAGCGGGGGAGCAGTTCTTC.

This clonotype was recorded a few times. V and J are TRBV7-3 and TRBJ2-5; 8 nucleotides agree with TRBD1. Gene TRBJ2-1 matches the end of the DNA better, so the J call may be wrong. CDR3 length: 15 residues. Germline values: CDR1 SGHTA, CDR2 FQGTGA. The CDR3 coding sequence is TGTGCCAGCAGCCCAACCGGGACAGGCGCGAATGAGCAGTTCTTC. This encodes CASSPTGTGANEQFF.

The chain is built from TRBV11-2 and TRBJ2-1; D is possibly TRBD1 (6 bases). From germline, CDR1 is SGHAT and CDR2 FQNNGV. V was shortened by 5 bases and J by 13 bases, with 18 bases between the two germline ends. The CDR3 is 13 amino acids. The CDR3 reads CASSRNRAEGQFF. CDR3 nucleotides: TGTGCCAGCAGCCGGAACAGGGCCGAGGGACAGTTCTTC.

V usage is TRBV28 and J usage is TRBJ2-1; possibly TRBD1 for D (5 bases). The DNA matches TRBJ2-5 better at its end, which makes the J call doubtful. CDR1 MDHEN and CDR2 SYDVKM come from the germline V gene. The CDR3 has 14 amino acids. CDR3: CASSRLDRQETQYF. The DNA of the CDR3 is TGTGCCAGCAGTAGATTAGACAGACAAGAGACCCAGTACTTC.

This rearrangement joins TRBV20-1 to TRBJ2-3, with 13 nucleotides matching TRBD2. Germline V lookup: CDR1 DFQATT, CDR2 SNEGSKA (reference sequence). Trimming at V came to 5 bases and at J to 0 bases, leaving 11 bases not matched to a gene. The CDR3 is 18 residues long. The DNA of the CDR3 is TGCAGTGCTTGGACTAGCGGGAGCACTACTACTAGCACAGATACGCAGTATTTT. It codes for CSAWTSGSTTTSTDTQYF.

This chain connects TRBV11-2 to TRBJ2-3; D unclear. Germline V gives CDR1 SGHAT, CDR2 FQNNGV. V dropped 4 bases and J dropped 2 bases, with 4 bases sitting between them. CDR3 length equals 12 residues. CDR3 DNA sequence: TGTGCCAGCAGCTCTGACACAGATACGCAGTATTTT. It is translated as CASSSDTDTQYF.

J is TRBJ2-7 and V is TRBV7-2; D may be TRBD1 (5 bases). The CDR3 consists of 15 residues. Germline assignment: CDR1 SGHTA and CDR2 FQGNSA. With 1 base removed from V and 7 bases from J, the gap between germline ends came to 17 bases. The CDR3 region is CASSLGRGPYNEQYF. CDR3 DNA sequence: TGTGCCAGCAGCTTAGGTAGGGGCCCCTACAATGAGCAGTACTTC.

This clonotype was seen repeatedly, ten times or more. CDR3 amino acids: CATSDTGTSDAYEQYF. The CDR3 DNA sequence: TGTGCCACCAGTGATACCGGGACTAGCGACGCCTACGAGCAGTACTTC. The gene calls are TRBV24-1 and TRBJ2-7; TRBD2 matches 10 bases. The CDR3 totals 16 residues. The V gene's germline CDR1 is KGHDR and CDR2 SFDVKD. V shed 3 bases, J shed 2 bases, and the junction held 6 bases outside the gene matches.

CDR3 sequence (DNA): TGTGCCAGCAGCTTAGGGCTAGCGGGGGCAGATACGCAGTATTTT. Translating it yields CASSLGLAGADTQYF. The chain combines TRBV7-3 with TRBJ2-3; 10 positions agree with TRBD2. The CDR3 contains 15 residues. The V segment lost 2 bases and the J segment 4 bases; nucleotides outside the gene matches: 3. In germline, CDR1 is SGHTA, CDR2 FQGTGA. The full variable domain, rest sourced from reference TRBV7-3 and TRBJ2-3, is GAGVSQTPSNKVTEKGKYVELRCDPISGHTALYWYRQSLGQGPEFLIYFQGTGAADDSGLPNDRFFAVRPEGSVSTLKIQRTERGDSAVYLCASSLGLAGADTQYFGPGTRLTVL.

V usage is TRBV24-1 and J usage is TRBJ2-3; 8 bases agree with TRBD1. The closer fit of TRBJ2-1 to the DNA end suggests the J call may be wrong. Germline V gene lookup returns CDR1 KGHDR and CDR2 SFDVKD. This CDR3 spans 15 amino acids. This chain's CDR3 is CATSDLTGGLHEQFF. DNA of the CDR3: TGTGCCACCAGTGATTTGACAGGGGGATTGCATGAGCAGTTCTTC.

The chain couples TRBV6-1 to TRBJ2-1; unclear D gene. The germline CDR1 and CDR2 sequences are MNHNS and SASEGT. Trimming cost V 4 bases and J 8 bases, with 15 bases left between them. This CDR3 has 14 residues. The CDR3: CASSATYSNHEQFF. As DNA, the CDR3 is TGTGCCAGCAGTGCGACCTACAGTAACCATGAGCAGTTCTTC.

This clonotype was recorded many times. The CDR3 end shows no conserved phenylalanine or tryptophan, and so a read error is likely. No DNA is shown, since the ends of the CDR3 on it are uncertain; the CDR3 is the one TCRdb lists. CDR3 in amino acids: CASSEAQGANYGYTFGS. The chain carries TRBV6-1 and TRBJ2-7; TRBD2 reflects the table's D call only, with no check against the DNA. The CDR3 numbers 17 amino acids, ends counted. Germline lookup yields CDR1 MNHNS and CDR2 SASEGT.

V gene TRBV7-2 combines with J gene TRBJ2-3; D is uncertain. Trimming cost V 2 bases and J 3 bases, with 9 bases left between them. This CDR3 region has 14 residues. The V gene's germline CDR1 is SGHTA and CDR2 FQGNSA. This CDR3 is CASSLLSATDTQYF. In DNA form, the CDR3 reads TGTGCCAGCAGCTTATTGTCCGCAACAGATACGCAGTATTTT.

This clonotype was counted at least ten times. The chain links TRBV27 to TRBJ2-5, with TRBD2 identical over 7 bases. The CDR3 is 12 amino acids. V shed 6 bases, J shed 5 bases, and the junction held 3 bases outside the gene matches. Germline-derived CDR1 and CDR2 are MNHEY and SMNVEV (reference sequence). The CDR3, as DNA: TGTGCCAGCAGGGGAGGGCGGGAGACCCAGTACTTC. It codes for CASRGGRETQYF.

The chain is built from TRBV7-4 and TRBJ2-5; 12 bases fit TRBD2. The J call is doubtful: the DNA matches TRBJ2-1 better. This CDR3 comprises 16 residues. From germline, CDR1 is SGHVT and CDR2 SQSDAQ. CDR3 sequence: CASNPPLAGGGNEQFF. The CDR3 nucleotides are TGTGCCAGCAATCCACCCCTAGCGGGAGGGGGCAATGAGCAGTTCTTC.

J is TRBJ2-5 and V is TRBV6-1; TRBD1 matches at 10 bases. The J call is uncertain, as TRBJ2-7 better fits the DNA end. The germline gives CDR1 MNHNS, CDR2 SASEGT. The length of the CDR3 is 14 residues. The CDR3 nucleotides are TGTGCCAGCAAGACAGGGGGCGATGACTACGAGCAGTACTTC. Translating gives CASKTGGDDYEQYF.

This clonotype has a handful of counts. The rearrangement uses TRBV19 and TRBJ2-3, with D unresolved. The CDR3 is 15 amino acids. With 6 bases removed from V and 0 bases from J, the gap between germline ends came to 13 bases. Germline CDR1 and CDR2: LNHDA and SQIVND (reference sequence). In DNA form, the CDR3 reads TGTGCCAGTAGATTCTCGGGTTCTAGCACAGATACGCAGTATTTT. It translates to CASRFSGSSTDTQYF.

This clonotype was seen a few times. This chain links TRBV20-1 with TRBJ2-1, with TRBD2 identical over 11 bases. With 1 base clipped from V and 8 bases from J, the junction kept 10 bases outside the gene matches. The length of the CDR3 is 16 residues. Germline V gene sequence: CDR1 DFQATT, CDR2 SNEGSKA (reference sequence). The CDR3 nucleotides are TGCAGTGCTAGAGTGAATAGCGGGAGGGTCAGGGATGAGCAGTTCTTC. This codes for CSARVNSGRVRDEQFF.

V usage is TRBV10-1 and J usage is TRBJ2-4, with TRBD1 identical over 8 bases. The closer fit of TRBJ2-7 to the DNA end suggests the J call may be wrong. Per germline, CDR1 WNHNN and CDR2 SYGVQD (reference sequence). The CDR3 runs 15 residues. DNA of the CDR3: TGCGCCACCGAGGCGGGGACAGGCCCTTTCGACGAGCAGTACTTC. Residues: CATEAGTGPFDEQYF.

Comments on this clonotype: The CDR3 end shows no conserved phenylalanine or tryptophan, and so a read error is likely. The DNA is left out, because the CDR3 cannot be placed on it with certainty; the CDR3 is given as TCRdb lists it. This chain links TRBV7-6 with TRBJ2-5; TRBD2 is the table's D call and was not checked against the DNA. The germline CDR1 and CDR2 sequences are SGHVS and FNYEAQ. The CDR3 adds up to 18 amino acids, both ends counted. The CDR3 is CVTRRASGRGGNEQYFGN.

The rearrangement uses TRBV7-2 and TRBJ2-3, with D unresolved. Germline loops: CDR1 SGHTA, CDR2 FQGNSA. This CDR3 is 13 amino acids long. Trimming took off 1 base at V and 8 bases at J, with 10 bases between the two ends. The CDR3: CASSLGSLVTQYF. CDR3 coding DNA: TGTGCCAGCAGCTTAGGGTCCCTAGTTACGCAGTATTTT.

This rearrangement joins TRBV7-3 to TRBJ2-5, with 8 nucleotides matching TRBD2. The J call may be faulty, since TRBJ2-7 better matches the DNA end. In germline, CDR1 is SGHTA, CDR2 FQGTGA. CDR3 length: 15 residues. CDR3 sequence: CASSLSGGGTYEQYF. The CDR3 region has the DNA TGTGCCAGCAGCTTATCCGGGGGGGGTACCTACGAGCAGTACTTC.

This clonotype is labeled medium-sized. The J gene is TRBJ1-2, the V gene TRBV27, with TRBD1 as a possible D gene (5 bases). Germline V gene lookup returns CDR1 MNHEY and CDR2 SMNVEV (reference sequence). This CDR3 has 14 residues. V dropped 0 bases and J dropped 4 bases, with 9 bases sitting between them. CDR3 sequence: CASSLSTRGYGYTF. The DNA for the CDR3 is TGTGCCAGCAGTTTATCGACGAGGGGCTATGGCTACACCTTC.

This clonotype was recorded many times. CDR3 in amino acids: CASSSIFRGSGNTIYF. The CDR3 region has the DNA TGTGCCAGCAGCTCAATTTTCCGGGGCTCGGGAAACACCATATATTTT. V is TRBV7-2 and J is TRBJ1-3; maybe TRBD1 (5 bases). Trimming shortened V by 4 bases and J by 4 bases, and 17 bases separated the two germline ends. The CDR3 totals 16 residues. The germline gives CDR1 SGHTA, CDR2 FQGNSA. Full variable domain (outside the CDR3, taken from reference TRBV7-2 and TRBJ1-3): GAGVSQSPSNKVTEKGKDVELRCDPISGHTALYWYRQSLGQGLEFLIYFQGNSAPDKSGLPSDRFSAERTGGSVSTLTIQRTQQEDSAVYLCASSSIFRGSGNTIYFGEGSWLTVV.

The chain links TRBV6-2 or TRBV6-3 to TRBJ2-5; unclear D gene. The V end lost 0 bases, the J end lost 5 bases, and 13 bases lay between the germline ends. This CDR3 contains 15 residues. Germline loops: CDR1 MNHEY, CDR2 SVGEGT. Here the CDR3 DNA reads TGTGCCAGCAGTTACTCGATTCTCGAAGGGGAGACCCAGTACTTC. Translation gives CASSYSILEGETQYF.

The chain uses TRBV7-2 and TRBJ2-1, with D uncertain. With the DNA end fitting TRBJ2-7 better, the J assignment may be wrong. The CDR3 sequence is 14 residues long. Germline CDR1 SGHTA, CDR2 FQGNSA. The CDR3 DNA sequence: TGTGCCAGCAGCTTAGTCTGGTCCTCCTACGAGCAGTACTTC. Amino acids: CASSLVWSSYEQYF.